One T cell receptor (beta chain) is described in this entry. Investigators prepared the TCR beta libraries by applying iRepertoire HTBI primers and Arm-PCR of CDR3 regions. TCRdb itself ran the multiplex PCR reads through MiXCR, one entry per CDR3 protein. Among under 700,000 distinct CDR3 sequences listed, 15% to 20% were seen once. Stated time point: newly diagnosed GD, antithyroid drugs for less than 3 months. The TCR library used RNA extracted from PBMCs. The data were obtained in a study of regulatory T cells in long-lasting Graves disease. The same data also contributed to another study, on T cells in Graves' hyperthyroidism and ophthalmopathy.

The receptor was isolated from a woman aged 35-65 years with Graves disease. Sequencing used peripheral blood mononuclear cells (PBMCs), obtained at new diagnosis, from a patient treated with antithyroid drugs.

The CDR3 loop is CASSRSGKNSPLHF. CDR3 nucleotide sequence: TGTGCCAGCAGTAGGTCCGGGAAAAATTCACCCCTCCACTTT. The chain employs TRBV28 and TRBJ1-6; D is uncertain. V dropped 5 bases and J dropped 7 bases, with 12 bases sitting between them. The CDR3 contains 14 residues. Germline CDR1 is MDHEN and CDR2 is SYDVKM.